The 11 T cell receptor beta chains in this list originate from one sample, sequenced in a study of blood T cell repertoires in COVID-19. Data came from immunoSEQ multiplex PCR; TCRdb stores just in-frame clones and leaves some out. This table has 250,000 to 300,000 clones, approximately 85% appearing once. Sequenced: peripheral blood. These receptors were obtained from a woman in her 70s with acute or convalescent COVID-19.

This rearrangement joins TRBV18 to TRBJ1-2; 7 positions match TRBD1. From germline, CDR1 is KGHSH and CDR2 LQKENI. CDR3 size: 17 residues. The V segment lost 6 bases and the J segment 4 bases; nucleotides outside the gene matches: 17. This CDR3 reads CASSRGTGQKIGYGYTF. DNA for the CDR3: TGTGCCAGCTCTCGAGGGACGGGACAGAAAATCGGCTATGGCTACACCTTC.

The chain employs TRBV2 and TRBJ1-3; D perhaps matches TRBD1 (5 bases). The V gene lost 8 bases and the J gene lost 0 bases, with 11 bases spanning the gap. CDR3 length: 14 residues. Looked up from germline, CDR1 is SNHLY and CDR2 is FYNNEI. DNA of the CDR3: TGTGCCAGCGGGGGGGGACTCTCTGGAAACACCATATATTTT. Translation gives CASGGGLSGNTIYF. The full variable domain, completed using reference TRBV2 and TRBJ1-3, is EPEVTQTPSHQVTQMGQEVILRCVPISNHLYFYWYRQILGQKVEFLVSFYNNEISEKSEIFDDQFSVERPDGSNFTLKIRSTKLEDSAMYFCASGGGLSGNTIYFGEGSWLTVV.

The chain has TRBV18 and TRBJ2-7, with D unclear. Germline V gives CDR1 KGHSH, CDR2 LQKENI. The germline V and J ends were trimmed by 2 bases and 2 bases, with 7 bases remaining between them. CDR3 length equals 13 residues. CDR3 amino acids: CASSPAVTYEQYF. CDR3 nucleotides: TGTGCCAGCTCACCAGCGGTAACCTACGAGCAGTACTTC.

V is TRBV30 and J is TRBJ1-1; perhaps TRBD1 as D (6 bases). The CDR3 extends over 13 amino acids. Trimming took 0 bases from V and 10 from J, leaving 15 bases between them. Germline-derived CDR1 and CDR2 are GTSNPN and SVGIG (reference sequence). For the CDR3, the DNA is TGTGCCTGGAGTGTTCACGGGGGGCGGGGAGCTTTCTTT. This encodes CAWSVHGGRGAFF.

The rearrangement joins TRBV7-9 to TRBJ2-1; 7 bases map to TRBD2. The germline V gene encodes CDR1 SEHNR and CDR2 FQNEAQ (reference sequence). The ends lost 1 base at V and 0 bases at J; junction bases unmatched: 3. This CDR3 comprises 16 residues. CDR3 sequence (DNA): TGTGCCAGCAGCTTAGACGGGGGGAGCTCCTACAATGAGCAGTTCTTC. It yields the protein CASSLDGGSSYNEQFF.

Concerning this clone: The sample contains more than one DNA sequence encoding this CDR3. CDR3 protein: CASSLSGEETQYF. In DNA form, the CDR3 reads TGTGCCAGCAGCTTGTCAGGTGAAGAGACCCAGTACTTC. This chain uses TRBV5-4 with TRBJ2-5; D gene ambiguous. Per the germline V gene, CDR1 is SGHNT and CDR2 is YYREEE (reference sequence). The CDR3 has 13 amino acids. V gave up 1 base and J gave up 3 bases, with 7 bases separating them.

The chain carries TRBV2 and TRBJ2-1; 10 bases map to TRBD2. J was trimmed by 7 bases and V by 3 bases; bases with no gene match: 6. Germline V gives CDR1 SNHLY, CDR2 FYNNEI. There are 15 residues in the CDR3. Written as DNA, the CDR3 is TGTGCCAGCAGTGACCCTAGCGGGGGCCTAAATGAGCAGTTCTTC. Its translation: CASSDPSGGLNEQFF.

The CDR3 nucleotides are TGTGCCAGCAGCGGGGGACAGGCCGAGACCCAGTACTTC. Translated: CASSGGQAETQYF. The chain links TRBV5-4 to TRBJ2-5, with 8 nucleotides matching TRBD1. CDR3 size: 13 residues. The J segment lost 5 bases and the V segment lost 4 bases, leaving 4 bases of the junction unmatched. Germline CDR1 is SGHNT and CDR2 is YYREEE (reference sequence).

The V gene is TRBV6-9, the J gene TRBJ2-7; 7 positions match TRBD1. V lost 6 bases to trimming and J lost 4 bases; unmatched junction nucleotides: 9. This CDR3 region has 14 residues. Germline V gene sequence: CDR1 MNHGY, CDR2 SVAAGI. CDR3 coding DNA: TGTGCCAGCAGACTTCGACAGGGACCTTACGAGCAGTACTTC. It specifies CASRLRQGPYEQYF.

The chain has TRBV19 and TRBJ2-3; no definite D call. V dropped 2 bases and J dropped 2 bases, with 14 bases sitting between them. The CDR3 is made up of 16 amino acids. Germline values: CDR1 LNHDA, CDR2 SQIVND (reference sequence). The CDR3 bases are TGTGCCAGTAGTATAAGACTGTCTAGTCCCACAGATACGCAGTATTTT. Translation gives CASSIRLSSPTDTQYF. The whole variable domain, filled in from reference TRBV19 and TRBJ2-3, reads DGGITQSPKYLFRKEGQNVTLSCEQNLNHDAMYWYRQDPGQGLRLIYYSQIVNDFQKGDIAEGYSVSREKKESFPLTVTSAQKNPTAFYLCASSIRLSSPTDTQYFGPGTRLTVL.

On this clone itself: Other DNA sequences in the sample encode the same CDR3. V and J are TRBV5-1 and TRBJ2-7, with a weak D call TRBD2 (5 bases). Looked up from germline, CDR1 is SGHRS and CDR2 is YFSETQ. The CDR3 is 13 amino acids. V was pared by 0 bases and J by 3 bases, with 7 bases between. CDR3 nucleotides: TGCGCCAGCAGCTTGGTTGGAGGCTACGAGCAGTACTTC. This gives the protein CASSLVGGYEQYF.